Described below is a single T cell receptor beta chain sequence and its context. The antigen is unknown. These data come from a study of CD8+ T cells in alopecia areata. Study-level points and caveats: Shared TCR sequences were less clear between patients than in mice, possibly partly from HLA diversity.

CDR3 length equals 20 residues. Germline CDR1 LGHNA, CDR2 YNFKEQ. V lost 4 bases to trimming and J lost 5 bases; unmatched junction nucleotides: 21. Reverse transcription of extracted RNA yielded cDNA, which provided the sequencing template. Some clones are missing from TCRdb's copy, which holds only in-frame ones; the method was immunoSEQ multiplex PCR. The sample contains about 74,000 clones, 25% to 30% of which appear only once. The sample's treatment: oral pan-JAK inhibitor, 5-10 mg twice daily. The receptor comes from a human donor with alopecia areata. The chain carries TRBV4-2 and TRBJ2-3; 10 nucleotides align to TRBD2. Sequencing used CD8+ T cells sorted from blood, obtained at week 4, from a patient treated with tofacitinib. DNA of the CDR3: TGTGCCAGCAGCCCCCGCGAGTCCCGCCAAACTAGCGGGGATGAAGATACGCAGTATTTT. It codes for CASSPRESRQTSGDEDTQYF.